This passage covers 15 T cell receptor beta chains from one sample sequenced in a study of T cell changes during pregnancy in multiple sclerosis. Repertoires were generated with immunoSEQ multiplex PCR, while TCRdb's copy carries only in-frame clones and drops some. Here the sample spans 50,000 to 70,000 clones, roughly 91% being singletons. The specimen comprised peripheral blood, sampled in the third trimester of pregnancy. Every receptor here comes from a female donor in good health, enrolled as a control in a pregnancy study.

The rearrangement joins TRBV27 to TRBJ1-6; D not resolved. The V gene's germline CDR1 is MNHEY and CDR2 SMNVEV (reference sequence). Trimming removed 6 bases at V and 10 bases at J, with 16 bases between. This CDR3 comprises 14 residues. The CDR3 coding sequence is TGTGCCAGCAGCCCAAGCACAGTAGGCTCACCCCTCCACTTT. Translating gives CASSPSTVGSPLHF.

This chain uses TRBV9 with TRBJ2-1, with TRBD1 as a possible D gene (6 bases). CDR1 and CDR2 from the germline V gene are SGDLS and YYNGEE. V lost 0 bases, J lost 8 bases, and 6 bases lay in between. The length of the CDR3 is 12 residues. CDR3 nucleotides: TGTGCCAGCAGCGTAGACAGGGATGAGCAGTTCTTC. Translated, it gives CASSVDRDEQFF.

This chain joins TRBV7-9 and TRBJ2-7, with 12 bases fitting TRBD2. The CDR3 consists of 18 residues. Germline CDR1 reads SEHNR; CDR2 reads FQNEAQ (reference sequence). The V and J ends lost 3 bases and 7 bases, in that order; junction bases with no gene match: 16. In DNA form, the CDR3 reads TGTGCCAGCAGCTTTCGAGGCCGACAGACTAGCGGGGGCTGGGAGCAGTACTTC. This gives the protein CASSFRGRQTSGGWEQYF.

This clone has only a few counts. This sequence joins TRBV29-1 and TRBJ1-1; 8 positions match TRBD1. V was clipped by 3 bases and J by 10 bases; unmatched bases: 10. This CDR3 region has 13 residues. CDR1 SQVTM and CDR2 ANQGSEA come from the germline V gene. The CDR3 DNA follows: TGCAGCGTTGAGCCAACAGGGGGAGGTAGAGCTTTCTTT. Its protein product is CSVEPTGGGRAFF.

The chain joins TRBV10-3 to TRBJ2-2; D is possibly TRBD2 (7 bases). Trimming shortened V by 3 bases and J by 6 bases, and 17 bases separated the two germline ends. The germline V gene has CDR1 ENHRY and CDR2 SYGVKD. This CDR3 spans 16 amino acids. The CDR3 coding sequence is TGTGCCATCAGTGATTGGGGGGGCGAATATGCCGGGGAGCTGTTTTTT. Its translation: CAISDWGGEYAGELFF.

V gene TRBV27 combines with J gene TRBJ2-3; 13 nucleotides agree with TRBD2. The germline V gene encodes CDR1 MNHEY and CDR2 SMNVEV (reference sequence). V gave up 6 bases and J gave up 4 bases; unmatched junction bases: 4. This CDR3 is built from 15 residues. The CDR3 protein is CASRRLAGGADTQYF. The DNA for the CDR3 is TGTGCCAGCAGAAGACTAGCGGGGGGAGCAGATACGCAGTATTTT.

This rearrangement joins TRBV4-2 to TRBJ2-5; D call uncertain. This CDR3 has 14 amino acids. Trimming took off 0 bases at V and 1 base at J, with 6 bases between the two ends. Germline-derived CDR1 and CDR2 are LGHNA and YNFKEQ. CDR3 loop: CASSQDTTQETQYF. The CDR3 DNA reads TGTGCCAGCAGCCAAGATACTACCCAAGAGACCCAGTACTTC.

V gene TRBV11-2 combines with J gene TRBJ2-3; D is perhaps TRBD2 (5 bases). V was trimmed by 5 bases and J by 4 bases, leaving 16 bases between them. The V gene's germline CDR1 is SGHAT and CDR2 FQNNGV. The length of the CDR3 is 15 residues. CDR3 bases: TGTGCCAGCAGCCCCTTTCCACTAGTCGCAGATACGCAGTATTTT. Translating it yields CASSPFPLVADTQYF.

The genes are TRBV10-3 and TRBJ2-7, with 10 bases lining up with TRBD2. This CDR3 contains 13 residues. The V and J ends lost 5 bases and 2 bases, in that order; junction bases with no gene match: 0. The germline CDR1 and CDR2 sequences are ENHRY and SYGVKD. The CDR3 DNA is TGTGCCATCAGTAGCGGGAGGGCCTACGAGCAGTACTTC. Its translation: CAISSGRAYEQYF.

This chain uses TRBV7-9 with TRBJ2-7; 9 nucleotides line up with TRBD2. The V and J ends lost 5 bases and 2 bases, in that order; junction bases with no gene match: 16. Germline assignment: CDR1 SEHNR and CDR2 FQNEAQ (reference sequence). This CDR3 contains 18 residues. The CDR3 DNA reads TGTGCCAGCAGCCCACCCCGCCCGCGGGAGGGTTTGGCCTACGAGCAGTACTTC. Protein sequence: CASSPPRPREGLAYEQYF.

This CDR3 is CASSLGLAGVSYTDTQYF. The CDR3 region has the DNA TGCGCCAGCAGCCTGGGACTAGCGGGGGTTTCTTACACAGATACGCAGTATTTT. The genes are TRBV4-1 and TRBJ2-3, with 14 bases aligning to TRBD2. The CDR3 is made up of 18 amino acids. V lost 4 bases and J lost 2; bases outside the gene matches: 8. CDR1 MGHRA and CDR2 YSYEKL come from the germline V gene.

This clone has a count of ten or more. CDR3 amino acids: CASRELPGSSDEQFF. CDR3 DNA sequence: TGTGCCAGCAGAGAGCTGCCAGGGTCTAGTGATGAGCAGTTCTTC. The chain employs TRBV6-4 and TRBJ2-1, with D tentatively TRBD1 (5 bases). Trimming left V 6 bases short and J 8 bases short, with 20 bases between. The CDR3 has 15 residues. Germline-derived CDR1 and CDR2 are MRHNA and SNTAGT.

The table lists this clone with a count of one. The CDR3, as DNA: TGCGCCAGCAGCTCTACAGGGGGCGCGGCAGAGACCCAGTACTTC. This sequence encodes CASSSTGGAAETQYF. This chain uses TRBV5-1 with TRBJ2-5, with 9 bases fitting TRBD1. From germline, CDR1 is SGHRS and CDR2 YFSETQ. The CDR3 is 15 residues long. J was trimmed by 4 bases and V by 3 bases; bases with no gene match: 7.

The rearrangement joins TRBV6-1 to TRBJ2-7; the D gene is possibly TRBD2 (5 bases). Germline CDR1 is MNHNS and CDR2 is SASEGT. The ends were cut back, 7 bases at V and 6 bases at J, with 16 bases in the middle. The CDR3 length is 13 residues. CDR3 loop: CASTEGEGGEQYF. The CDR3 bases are TGTGCCAGCACCGAAGGCGAGGGTGGCGAGCAGTACTTC.

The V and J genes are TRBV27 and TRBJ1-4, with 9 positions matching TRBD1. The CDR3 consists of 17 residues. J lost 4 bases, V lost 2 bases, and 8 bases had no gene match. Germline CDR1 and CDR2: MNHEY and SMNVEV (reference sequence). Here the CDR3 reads CASSLLGQGLGNEKLFF. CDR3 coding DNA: TGTGCCAGCAGTTTACTCGGACAGGGGTTAGGTAATGAAAAACTGTTTTTT.